These 15 T cell receptor beta chains originate from one sample sequenced in a study of cytomegalovirus exposure and HLA in healthy donors. PCR used 60 Vbeta primers and 13 Jbeta primers. Sequencing used immunoSEQ multiplex PCR; TCRdb keeps in-frame clones, though not all of them. The sample includes about 130,000 clones, 79% of them seen just once. Specimen: PBMCs. All receptors derive from a man aged 35-49 years in good health and CMV-seropositive.

In this sample, this clone turned up a few times. The V and J genes are TRBV29-1 and TRBJ2-7; 7 bases line up with TRBD2. The CDR3 has 14 residues. V lost 6 bases and J lost 1; bases outside the gene matches: 9. Germline CDR1 and CDR2: SQVTM and ANQGSEA. The CDR3 DNA reads TGCAGCGTGGTGGGAGGGGAAACATCCTACGAGCAGTACTTC. This encodes CSVVGGETSYEQYF.

The chain uses TRBV29-1 and TRBJ1-2; 7 bases are a match to TRBD1. The ends lost 3 bases at V and 4 bases at J; junction bases unmatched: 8. CDR1 and CDR2 (germline): SQVTM, ANQGSEA. This CDR3 is 14 amino acids long. The CDR3 reads CSVDSDRVPYGYTF. CDR3 nucleotides: TGCAGCGTTGACTCAGACAGGGTCCCCTATGGCTACACCTTC.

The chain is built from TRBV9 and TRBJ2-5, with TRBD1 identical over 9 bases. V was clipped by 6 bases and J by 2 bases; unmatched bases: 8. The CDR3 has 15 residues. Germline V lookup: CDR1 SGDLS, CDR2 YYNGEE. CDR3 amino acids: CASNRQGGVQETQYF. The CDR3 DNA sequence: TGTGCCAGCAACCGACAGGGGGGGGTGCAAGAGACCCAGTACTTC.

The chain links TRBV19 to TRBJ2-5, with D perhaps matching TRBD2 (5 bases). Trimming left V 4 bases short and J 3 bases short, with 21 bases between. The CDR3 has 17 amino acids. The germline V gene has CDR1 LNHDA and CDR2 SQIVND (reference sequence). The CDR3 DNA reads as TGTGCCAGTAGTAAACTTGGACTGGCGCCCCAAGAAGAGACCCAGTACTTC. Residues: CASSKLGLAPQEETQYF.

The CDR3 DNA reads TGTGCCAGCAGTTCGGACAGGGTTTCCCCAGATACGCAGTATTTT. This encodes CASSSDRVSPDTQYF. The genes are TRBV28 and TRBJ2-3, with 8 bases fitting TRBD1. The CDR3 totals 15 residues. Germline V gives CDR1 MDHEN, CDR2 SYDVKM. V dropped 4 bases and J dropped 4; count of bases not matched to a gene: 7.

Comment on this clone: One end of the junction fails to match germline, which may point to a read error. The V and J genes are TRBV19 and TRBJ1-4; TRBD1 aligns across 7 bases. This CDR3 comprises 12 residues. The germline V gene has CDR1 LNHDA and CDR2 SQIVND (reference sequence). CDR3 DNA sequence: TGCATCACGGGACAGACAAATGAAAAACTGTTTTTT. This translates into CITGQTNEKLFF.

The chain combines TRBV7-3 with TRBJ1-5, with 12 bases that match TRBD1. The germline CDR1 and CDR2 sequences are SGHTA and FQGTGA. V was pared by 3 bases and J by 6 bases, with 9 bases of the junction left unmatched. This CDR3 is 17 amino acids long. The CDR3 protein is CASSFPGTGGNGQPQHF. The DNA for the CDR3 is TGTGCCAGCAGCTTCCCGGGGACAGGGGGCAATGGTCAGCCCCAGCATTTT. The full variable domain, rest sourced from reference TRBV7-3 and TRBJ1-5, is GAGVSQTPSNKVTEKGKYVELRCDPISGHTALYWYRQSLGQGPEFLIYFQGTGAADDSGLPNDRFFAVRPEGSVSTLKIQRTERGDSAVYLCASSFPGTGGNGQPQHFGDGTRLSIL.

The chain links TRBV11-2 to TRBJ1-6; D ambiguous. CDR1 is SGHAT, CDR2 FQNNGV, per germline. Trimming removed 1 base from V and 3 bases from J, with 10 bases in between. This CDR3 contains 16 residues. CDR3 coding DNA: TGTGCCAGCAGCTTAGGCTACTCCCACTATAATTCACCCCTCCACTTT. Protein: CASSLGYSHYNSPLHF.

This chain uses TRBV14 with TRBJ2-4; possible D gene TRBD1, 7 bases. The CDR3 is 13 amino acids. Germline V lookup: CDR1 SGHDN, CDR2 FVKESK. Trimming removed 0 bases at V and 14 bases at J, with 14 bases between. The CDR3 loop reads CASSQDQGGRKYF. The CDR3 region has the DNA TGTGCCAGCAGCCAAGATCAGGGGGGTCGGAAGTACTTC.

This clone is judged medium-sized (0.01 to 0.1%). The J gene is TRBJ1-2, the V gene TRBV14; D not certain. The CDR3 is 18 amino acids. Looked up from germline, CDR1 is SGHDN and CDR2 is FVKESK. Trimming stripped 0 bases from V and 5 bases from J, with 22 bases between. The CDR3, as DNA: TGTGCCAGCAGCCAAGATTCCCCCCCGAGGGAAAGGGCTTATGGCTACACCTTC. Its protein is CASSQDSPPRERAYGYTF. Using reference TRBV14 and TRBJ1-2 for the parts outside the CDR3, the full variable domain is EAGVTQFPSHSVIEKGQTVTLRCDPISGHDNLYWYRRVMGKEIKFLLHFVKESKQDESGMPNNRFLAERTGGTYSTLKVQPAELEDSGVYFCASSQDSPPRERAYGYTFGSGTRLTVV.

V and J are TRBV2 and TRBJ1-5; D not certain. Germline lookup yields CDR1 SNHLY and CDR2 FYNNEI. CDR3 length equals 14 residues. V was shortened by 4 bases and J by 3 bases, with 10 bases between the two germline ends. Here the CDR3 DNA reads TGTGCCAGCAGTGCCCACGGTTACAATCAGCCCCAGCATTTT. Translated: CASSAHGYNQPQHF.

The V and J genes are TRBV5-1 and TRBJ2-6; D remains unclear. V lost 0 bases and J lost 0, with 4 bases in between. Germline V lookup: CDR1 SGHRS, CDR2 YFSETQ. The CDR3 totals 15 residues. The CDR3 nucleotides are TGCGCCAGCAGCTTGGACAGCTCTGGGGCCAACGTCCTGACTTTC. This encodes CASSLDSSGANVLTF.

The chain couples TRBV13 to TRBJ2-7; 7 nucleotides match TRBD1. The ends lost 0 bases at V and 5 bases at J; junction bases unmatched: 1. Per the germline V gene, CDR1 is PRHDT and CDR2 is FYEKMQ (reference sequence). CDR3 length: 13 residues. CDR3 protein: CASSLGGGNEQYF. The CDR3 DNA sequence: TGTGCCAGCAGCTTAGGAGGGGGCAACGAGCAGTACTTC.

The V and J genes are TRBV29-1 and TRBJ2-1, with TRBD1 identical over 8 bases. This CDR3 has 14 amino acids. Germline V lookup: CDR1 SQVTM, CDR2 ANQGSEA. V trimming: 7 bases; J trimming: 4 bases; junction bases outside the gene matches: 9. The CDR3 loop reads CSARRDRGYNEQFF. CDR3 nucleotide sequence: TGCAGCGCTCGAAGAGACAGGGGTTACAATGAGCAGTTCTTC.

The chain has TRBV28 and TRBJ2-3; 7 bases map to TRBD2. Germline V gene data show CDR1 as MDHEN and CDR2 as SYDVKM. The trim removed 1 base at V and 4 bases at J, leaving 11 bases unmatched. The CDR3 covers 17 residues. The chain's CDR3 is CASSLFLGPGGPDTQYF. In DNA, the CDR3 is TGTGCCAGCAGTTTATTCCTCGGGCCGGGGGGACCAGATACGCAGTATTTT.